This T cell receptor beta chain was profiled in a study of shared clonotypes between healthy human individuals. As for the study in general: CD8 memory received one plate per donor, CD8 naive two, CD4 memory three and CD4 naive three. Study-level findings and limits: Among donors, sharing of clonotypes was expected to be affected by sequencing depth.

Libraries were prepared by immunoSEQ multiplex PCR; TCRdb keeps only in-frame clonotypes and omits some of them. The sample lists some 2.1 million clones; roughly 96% were seen once. Donors, healthy HIV-negative adults, lacked recent acute infections or vaccinations. Every donor was a Caucasian adult from Nashville, Tennessee. With respect to this clone: Its antigen is unknown.

This clonotype was obtained from a man between 18 and 35 years old in good health. The material sequenced was naive CD4+ T cells sorted from blood. As to subset: CD45RA+ positively selected.

CDR3 nucleotide sequence: TGTGCCAGCAGCTTGGGCGTCAGCAATGAGCAGTTCTTC. It encodes CASSLGVSNEQFF. The chain employs TRBV5-4 and TRBJ2-1, with no clear D. The CDR3 is 13 residues long. V was shortened by 0 bases and J by 6 bases, with 7 bases between the two germline ends. CDR1 is SGHNT and CDR2 is YYREEE in the germline V gene (reference sequence).